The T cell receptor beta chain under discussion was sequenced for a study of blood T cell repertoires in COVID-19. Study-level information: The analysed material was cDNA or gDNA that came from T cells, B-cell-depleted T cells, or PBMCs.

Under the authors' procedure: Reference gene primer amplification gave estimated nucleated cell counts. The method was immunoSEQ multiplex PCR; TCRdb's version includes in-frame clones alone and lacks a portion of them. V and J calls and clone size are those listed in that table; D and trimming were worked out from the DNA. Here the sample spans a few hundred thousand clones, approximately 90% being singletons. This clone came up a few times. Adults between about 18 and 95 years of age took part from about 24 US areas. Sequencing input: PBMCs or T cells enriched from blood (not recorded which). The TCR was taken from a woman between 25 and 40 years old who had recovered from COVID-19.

Here the CDR3 DNA reads TGTGCCAGTTCTTACAGGGCGAATAGCTATGGCTACACCTTC. Protein: CASSYRANSYGYTF. The chain carries TRBV19 and TRBJ1-2; D is perhaps TRBD1 (6 bases). CDR1 LNHDA and CDR2 SQIVND come from the germline V gene (reference sequence). This CDR3 has 14 amino acids. The V end was cut by 8 bases, the J end by 4 bases, with 17 bases between. Combining the CDR3 with reference TRBV19 and TRBJ1-2 gives the whole variable domain DGGITQSPKYLFRKEGQNVTLSCEQNLNHDAMYWYRQDPGQGLRLIYYSQIVNDFQKGDIAEGYSVSREKKESFPLTVTSAQKNPTAFYLCASSYRANSYGYTFGSGTRLTVV.